These 11 T cell receptor beta chains were sequenced from one sample in a study of blood T cell repertoires in COVID-19. The table came from immunoSEQ multiplex PCR; TCRdb's copy has only in-frame clones and leaves some out. This table has fewer than 700,000 clones, less than 90% appearing once. The sample comprised peripheral blood. The receptors were gathered from a woman aged 50 to 65 with COVID-19, enrolled during active disease.

This chain connects TRBV11-2 to TRBJ2-7, with 7 nucleotides matching TRBD1. The CDR3 totals 13 residues. Trimming cost V 4 bases and J 4 bases; bases outside gene matches: 4. Germline assignment: CDR1 SGHAT and CDR2 FQNNGV. The CDR3 spells CASSWIQGYEQYF. In DNA form, the CDR3 reads TGTGCCAGCAGCTGGATACAGGGGTACGAGCAGTACTTC.

V is TRBV7-9 and J is TRBJ2-7; 7 nucleotides align to TRBD2. Unmatched junction bases numbered 4, after V lost 1 base and J lost 7 bases. The CDR3 sequence is 13 residues long. Germline values: CDR1 SEHNR, CDR2 FQNEAQ (reference sequence). This CDR3 reads CASSLETSWEQYF. The CDR3 bases are TGTGCCAGCAGCTTAGAGACTAGCTGGGAGCAGTACTTC.

The chain has TRBV5-1 and TRBJ1-1; D may be TRBD1 (5 bases). CDR1 and CDR2 from the germline V gene are SGHRS and YFSETQ. The CDR3 runs 13 residues. Trimming shortened V by 4 bases and J by 4 bases, and 11 bases separated the two germline ends. The CDR3 DNA reads TGCGCCAGCAGCGGGGCCAGGGCCACTGAAGCTTTCTTT. As protein: CASSGARATEAFF.

The gene calls are TRBV19 and TRBJ1-5; D is unclear. This CDR3 is 13 amino acids long. Germline CDR1 and CDR2: LNHDA and SQIVND (reference sequence). Trimming took 1 base from V and 5 from J, leaving 6 bases between them. The CDR3 loop is CASSIGRDQPQHF. In DNA form, the CDR3 reads TGTGCCAGTAGTATAGGGAGGGATCAGCCCCAGCATTTT.

This sequence joins TRBV5-4 and TRBJ1-6; D not resolved. The germline V and J ends were trimmed by 5 bases and 8 bases, with 11 bases remaining between them. Germline values: CDR1 SGHNT, CDR2 YYREEE (reference sequence). CDR3 size: 13 residues. The CDR3 loop is CASRRQADSPLHF. The CDR3 DNA is TGTGCCAGCAGGAGACAAGCCGATTCACCCCTCCACTTT.

The rearrangement uses TRBV19 and TRBJ2-3; 7 nucleotides match TRBD2. V was pared by 6 bases and J by 2 bases, with 11 bases of the junction left unmatched. The CDR3 has 16 amino acids. CDR1 is LNHDA, CDR2 SQIVND, per germline (reference sequence). The CDR3 loop is CASSQTASGFTDTQYF. Written as DNA, the CDR3 is TGTGCCAGTAGCCAGACAGCTAGCGGATTCACAGATACGCAGTATTTT.

V gene TRBV12-3 or TRBV12-4 combines with J gene TRBJ1-3; D uncertain. Trimming removed 5 bases at V and 4 bases at J, with 9 bases between. The CDR3 sequence is 13 residues long. The CDR3 region has the DNA TGTGCCAGCAGTCTCGGGGAGGGAAACACCATATATTTT. It codes for CASSLGEGNTIYF.

This clone was counted once. The chain joins TRBV18 to TRBJ2-1; TRBD1 might be the D (6 bases). V was shortened by 6 bases and J by 1 base, with 19 bases between the two germline ends. The CDR3 is 17 amino acids. The V gene's germline CDR1 is KGHSH and CDR2 LQKENI. The CDR3 region has the DNA TGTGCCAGCTCCTCCGTTGAGGGGGTGGTATCCTACAATGAGCAGTTCTTC. Translated: CASSSVEGVVSYNEQFF.

This chain uses TRBV24-1 with TRBJ2-1; 7 bases are shared with TRBD1. After removal of 4 bases from V and 7 bases from J, the junction contained 3 bases not matched to a gene. The CDR3 covers 13 residues. Looked up from germline, CDR1 is KGHDR and CDR2 is SFDVKD. The CDR3 DNA reads as TGTGCCACCAGTGAGCCAGGGGGAAATGAGCAGTTCTTC. Encoded protein: CATSEPGGNEQFF.

The chain is built from TRBV25-1 and TRBJ2-3, with D possibly TRBD2 on 5 matching bases. V was pared by 4 bases and J by 2 bases, with 13 bases between. The germline V gene encodes CDR1 MGHDK and CDR2 SYGVNS. The CDR3 consists of 15 residues. Here the CDR3 reads CASSGRSGVTDTQYF. In DNA form, the CDR3 reads TGTGCCAGCAGTGGTAGGAGCGGAGTCACAGATACGCAGTATTTT.

This clone turned up a few times. The chain recombines TRBV11-2 with TRBJ1-2; 8 nucleotides match TRBD1. The CDR3 contains 14 residues. Trimming at V came to 5 bases and at J to 4 bases, leaving 6 bases not matched to a gene. CDR1 and CDR2 (germline): SGHAT, FQNNGV. CDR3 nucleotide sequence: TGTGCCAGCAGCACCCACAGGGGGACCTATGGCTACACCTTC. It encodes CASSTHRGTYGYTF. The variable domain in full, with the rest retrieved from reference TRBV11-2 and TRBJ1-2, is EAGVAQSPRYKIIEKRQSVAFWCNPISGHATLYWYQQILGQGPKLLIQFQNNGVVDDSQLPKDRFSAERLKGVDSTLKIQPAKLEDSAVYLCASSTHRGTYGYTFGSGTRLTVV.